The present T cell receptor (beta chain) was sequenced within a study of CD8 T cells in Susac syndrome. The overall study: Patients with Susac syndrome were therapy-naive, on corticosteroids, or on intravenous immunoglobulin alone at the time that blood was drawn.

Reverse transcription of 0.5 to 1 ug RNA was performed with random hexamers. TCRdb re-analysed the immunoSEQ multiplex PCR reads in MiXCR, keeping a single row per CDR3 protein. The sample lists about 130,000 distinct CDR3 sequences; about 94% were seen once. The J segment lost 8 bases and the V segment lost 5 bases, leaving 15 bases of the junction unmatched. Germline CDR1 is SGHDT and CDR2 is YYEEEE. The CDR3 length is 15 residues. The chain uses TRBV5-6 and TRBJ1-2; the match to TRBD1 covers 7 bases. Material: CD8+ T cells from PBMCs. The sequence derives from a human donor with Susac syndrome. The CDR3 nucleotides are TGTGCCAGCAGACAAGGGGGACAGATGATAGGGGGCTACACCTTC. The encoded protein is CASRQGGQMIGGYTF.